This note documents a single T cell receptor (beta chain) sequence. These data originate in a study of OX40 agonist ivuxolimab in advanced cancers. The V and J ends lost 7 bases and 7 bases, in that order; junction bases with no gene match: 16. Germline CDR1 and CDR2: SNHLY and FYNNEI. The CDR3 loop spans 18 amino acids. Sequencing used immunoSEQ multiplex PCR; TCRdb keeps in-frame clones, though not all of them. This table has 70,000 to 85,000 clones, 70% to 90% appearing once. Sequences were derived from CD4+ or CD8+ T cells sorted from blood, sampled in a trial of the OX40 agonist ivuxolimab. This chain connects TRBV2 to TRBJ2-1; 13 bases match TRBD2. The receptor was isolated from an adult with an advanced solid tumor such as melanoma, head and neck, liver or kidney cancer. CDR3 loop: CASNKEHLLAGGRNEQFF. DNA for the CDR3: TGTGCCAGCAATAAAGAACATTTACTAGCGGGGGGGCGAAATGAGCAGTTCTTC.